These T cell receptor beta chains were read from a single sample in a study of human T cells and chemical hapten exposure. TCRdb passed the RACE reads through MiXCR, listing each CDR3 protein once. In the table there are about 190,000 distinct CDR3 sequences, roughly a quarter of which are singletons. This specimen consisted of whole blood, obtained in connection with sensitization to the hapten diphenylcyclopropenone (DPC). The receptors stem from a woman in her 40s with alopecia areata. Some clones in this sample may be carry-over from other donors' samples. The CDR3 runs from the conserved cysteine through the conserved F or W. The D gene is left open where the match is weak. Rows give clone size only sometimes, using once, few, many, or a class for an expanded clone.

V: TRBV20-1; size: many; J: TRBJ1-6; D: NA; DNA: TGCAGTGCAAGGGTCTGGGAGAATTCACCCCTCCACTTT; CDR3: CSARVWENSPLHF
V: TRBV6-5; size: many; J: TRBJ1-5; D: TRBD1; DNA: TGTGCCAGCTCCACCGGGACAGGGGGAAAGCCCCAGCATTTT; CDR3: CASSTGTGGKPQHF
V: TRBV4-1; size: NA; J: TRBJ1-2; D: NA; DNA: TGCGCCAGCAGCCAAGAACCCGGGCGGTATGGCTACACCTTC; CDR3: CASSQEPGRYGYTF
V: TRBV28; size: many; J: TRBJ2-7; D: NA; DNA: TGTGCCGCCGCCCCTGGACAGTACTACGAGCAGTACTTC; CDR3: CAAAPGQYYEQYF
V: TRBV7-6; size: few; J: TRBJ2-2; D: NA; DNA: TGTGCCAGCAGCTTTGGGGACCGCGGGGAGCTGTTTTTT; CDR3: CASSFGDRGELFF
V: TRBV12-3/TRBV12-4; size: once; J: TRBJ2-1; D: TRBD2; DNA: TGTGCCAGCAGCCCCGGCCTAGCGGGCCGGTTCTCCTACAATGAGCAGTTCTTC; CDR3: CASSPGLAGRFSYNEQFF
V: TRBV6-5; size: NA; J: TRBJ1-2; D: NA; DNA: TGTGCCAGCAGTTTGGGGGGGTACAACTATGGCTACACCTTC; CDR3: CASSLGGYNYGYTF
V: TRBV7-2; size: few; J: TRBJ2-7; D: TRBD1; DNA: TGTGCCAGCAGGCCAGGACAGGGGAGCTCCTACGAGCAGTACTTC; CDR3: CASRPGQGSSYEQYF
V: TRBV28; size: NA; J: TRBJ2-7; D: TRBD1; DNA: TGTGCCAGCAGTTACCCGGGACAGGGCCCCCAATCCTACGAGCAGTACTTC; CDR3: CASSYPGQGPQSYEQYF
V: TRBV11-2; size: NA; J: TRBJ2-1; D: TRBD1; DNA: TGTGCCAGCAGCCACGTGGACAGGGGGGGGTTGAATGAGCAGTTCTTC; CDR3: CASSHVDRGGLNEQFF
V: TRBV5-5; size: few; J: TRBJ2-7; D: NA; DNA: TGTGCCAGCAGCTTCGGCTCTGATACCTACGAGCAGTACTTC; CDR3: CASSFGSDTYEQYF
V: TRBV5-6; size: once; J: TRBJ2-3; D: NA; DNA: TGTGCCAGCAGCTCCCTCGGGAGAGCAGATACGCAGTATTTT; CDR3: CASSSLGRADTQYF
V: TRBV6-1; size: NA; J: TRBJ2-5; D: TRBD2; DNA: TGTGCCAGCAGTGCCTCTAGCGGAGGGGTGGAGACCCAGTACTTC; CDR3: CASSASSGGVETQYF
V: TRBV7-9; size: few; J: TRBJ2-5; D: TRBD2; DNA: TGTGCCAGCAGCTTAGGACTAGCGGGATTGGAGACCCAGTACTTC; CDR3: CASSLGLAGLETQYF
V: TRBV4-2; size: NA; J: TRBJ2-1; D: TRBD1; DNA: TGTGCCAGCGGTCAGGGACAGGGAAGAAATGAGCAGTTCTTC; CDR3: CASGQGQGRNEQFF
V: TRBV7-9; size: once; J: TRBJ1-1; D: NA; DNA: TGTGCCAGCAGCTTAGTTTGGGGCACTGAAGCTTTCTTT; CDR3: CASSLVWGTEAFF
V: TRBV27; size: NA; J: TRBJ2-5; D: NA; DNA: TGTGCCAGCGGCCCGGACGGAGGGTTGGAGACCCAGTACTTC; CDR3: CASGPDGGLETQYF
V: TRBV28; size: few; J: TRBJ2-7; D: NA; DNA: TGTGCCAGCAGTTTAGGAGGGGCTGGATACGAGCAGTACTTC; CDR3: CASSLGGAGYEQYF
V: TRBV3-1; size: few; J: TRBJ1-1; D: NA; DNA: TGTGCCAGCAGCCCAAGTACAGGGCCGGACACTGAAGCTTTCTTT; CDR3: CASSPSTGPDTEAFF
V: TRBV12-3/TRBV12-4; size: NA; J: TRBJ1-2; D: NA; DNA: TGTGCCAGCAGCCCGACAGGCCCTCCCGACTACACCTTC; CDR3: CASSPTGPPDYTF
V: TRBV7-9; size: NA; J: TRBJ2-5; D: NA; DNA: TGTGCCAGCAGCTTGGGGAATAGCGGAGTCCAAGAGACCCAGTACTTC; CDR3: CASSLGNSGVQETQYF
V: TRBV7-2; size: NA; J: TRBJ1-1; D: NA; DNA: TGTGCCAGCAGCTTACAGGGACGGCCGGGGAAAGCTTTCTTT; CDR3: CASSLQGRPGKAFF